The present TCR beta chain was sequenced within a study of cytomegalovirus exposure and HLA in healthy donors. In the study overall: An analysis done earlier identified more than 100 million unique TCR beta sequences from approximately 180 million T cells. Study outcomes and limitations: Under in vitro conditions, a few CMV-associated chains were confirmed as specific for CMV antigens.

The CDR3 extends over 15 amino acids. Donors likely had unrecorded immune exposures despite being nominally healthy when sampled. A multiplex PCR was run with 60 Vbeta primers and 13 Jbeta primers. The repertoire was sequenced with immunoSEQ multiplex PCR; TCRdb's copy has only in-frame clones and lacks some. The profile shows more than 80,000 clones, approximately 79% of them singletons. A remark on this clone: Its antigen is still unknown.

Specimen: PBMCs. The chain carries TRBV1 and TRBJ2-7; the table's D gene call, TRBD2, was not cross checked with the DNA. TRBV1 is classified as a pseudogene. The TCR originated in a man between 60 and 75 years old in good health and CMV-seronegative. The CDR3 bases are TGCACCAGCAGCCAAGGGAGCGGGTCGTCCTACGAGCAGTACTTC. It codes for CTSSQGSGSSYEQYF.